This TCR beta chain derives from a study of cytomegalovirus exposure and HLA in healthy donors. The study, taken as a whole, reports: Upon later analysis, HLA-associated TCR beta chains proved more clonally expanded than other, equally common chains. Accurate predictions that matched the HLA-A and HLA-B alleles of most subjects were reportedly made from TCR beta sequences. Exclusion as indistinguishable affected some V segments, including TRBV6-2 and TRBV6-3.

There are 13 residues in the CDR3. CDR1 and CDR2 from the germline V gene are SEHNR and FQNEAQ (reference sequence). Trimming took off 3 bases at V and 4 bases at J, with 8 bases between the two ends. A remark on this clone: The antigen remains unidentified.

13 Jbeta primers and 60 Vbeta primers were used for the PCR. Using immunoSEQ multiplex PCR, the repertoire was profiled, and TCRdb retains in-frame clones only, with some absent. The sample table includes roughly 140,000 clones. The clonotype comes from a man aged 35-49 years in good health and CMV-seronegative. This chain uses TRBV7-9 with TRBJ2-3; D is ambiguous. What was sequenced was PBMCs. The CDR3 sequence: CASSFPSPDTQYF. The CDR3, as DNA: TGTGCCAGCAGCTTCCCTTCCCCAGATACGCAGTATTTT.